These 21 T cell receptor beta chains share one sample of origin, sequenced in a study of T cell responses to AZD1222 COVID-19 vaccine. Here immunoSEQ multiplex PCR was the method, and the copy in TCRdb shows in-frame clones only, minus some. This table has 100,000 or so clones, 90% appearing once. The sequencing used peripheral blood, collected on day 0 of AZD1222 vaccination. Source of these receptors: an adult in good health.

V usage is TRBV28 and J usage is TRBJ1-1; TRBD1 matches 12 bases. The V gene end was trimmed by 7 bases and the J gene end by 4 bases; junction bases not matched to a gene: 13. There are 17 residues in the CDR3. Germline lookup yields CDR1 MDHEN and CDR2 SYDVKM. CDR3: CASTGTGGEHPTTEAFF. Written as DNA, the CDR3 is TGTGCCAGCACCGGGACAGGGGGCGAGCATCCTACCACTGAAGCTTTCTTT.

The chain recombines TRBV10-3 with TRBJ1-1; 7 positions agree with TRBD1. CDR1 and CDR2 (germline): ENHRY, SYGVKD. With V trimmed by 4 bases and J by 8 bases, 13 bases remained unmatched. This CDR3 has 15 residues. The CDR3 sequence: CAISAQTGSGGEAFF. The CDR3 nucleotides are TGTGCCATCAGTGCCCAGACAGGGTCGGGCGGAGAAGCTTTCTTT.

CDR3 sequence reads: CASSEGLFGTGTEAFF. Here the CDR3 DNA reads TGTGCCAGCAGTGAAGGTTTATTCGGGACGGGGACTGAAGCTTTCTTT. The chain carries TRBV2 and TRBJ1-1; D possibly corresponds to TRBD1 (5 bases). Germline CDR1 SNHLY, CDR2 FYNNEI. The CDR3 runs 16 residues. Trimming cost V 1 base and J 5 bases, with 17 bases left between them.

The chain is built from TRBV27 and TRBJ2-7; D is unclear. Germline V gives CDR1 MNHEY, CDR2 SMNVEV (reference sequence). The CDR3 runs 17 residues. The V end was cut by 6 bases, the J end by 2 bases, with 23 bases between. In DNA, the CDR3 is TGTGCCAGCAGCCCTTTAGACGGGCAGGAAAGCACCTACGAGCAGTACTTC. Translated: CASSPLDGQESTYEQYF.

J is TRBJ1-5 and V is TRBV27, with D possibly TRBD1 on 5 matching bases. The ends were cut back, 8 bases at V and 2 bases at J, with 19 bases in the middle. CDR3 length: 16 residues. The germline gives CDR1 MNHEY, CDR2 SMNVEV (reference sequence). In nucleotides, the CDR3 is TGTGCCAGCGGTCCCGGACCCAGGGTAGGCAATCAGCCCCAGCATTTT. Amino acid sequence: CASGPGPRVGNQPQHF.

The chain employs TRBV6-5 and TRBJ1-1; D is possibly TRBD1 (6 bases). The CDR3 length is 13 residues. Trimming took off 6 bases at V and 5 bases at J, with 13 bases between the two ends. Germline assignment: CDR1 MNHEY and CDR2 SVGAGI. CDR3 sequence (DNA): TGTGCCAGCAGCAGAACAGGGCTAACTGAAGCTTTCTTT. As protein: CASSRTGLTEAFF.

This clone showed up just a few times. The chain joins TRBV16 to TRBJ1-1; D is undetermined. Per germline, CDR1 KGHSY and CDR2 FQNENV. The V gene lost 7 bases and the J gene lost 6 bases, with 12 bases spanning the gap. The CDR3 runs 12 residues. The CDR3 DNA is TGTGCCAGCAACCCACATTACTCTGAAGCTTTCTTT. Its protein product is CASNPHYSEAFF.

V gene TRBV19 combines with J gene TRBJ1-5, with D uncertain. Germline CDR1 reads LNHDA; CDR2 reads SQIVND (reference sequence). V was pared by 0 bases and J by 5 bases, with 8 bases between. The CDR3 has 14 residues. The CDR3 DNA reads as TGTGCCAGTAGTATAGATCCCGTTTATCAGCCCCAGCATTTT. Its translation: CASSIDPVYQPQHF.

The rearrangement links TRBV2 to TRBJ1-1; D gene uncertain. The V end lost 6 bases, the J end lost 0 bases, and 11 bases lay between the germline ends. The CDR3 is 14 amino acids. Germline lookup yields CDR1 SNHLY and CDR2 FYNNEI. Written as DNA, the CDR3 is TGTGCCAGCAGCTTTGGGAGCATGAACACTGAAGCTTTCTTT. Its protein is CASSFGSMNTEAFF.

The chain employs TRBV11-3 and TRBJ2-3, with unresolved D. CDR3 size: 12 residues. Germline V gives CDR1 SGHNT, CDR2 YENEEA. Deletions cut 3 bases from V and 2 bases from J, with 3 bases between. CDR3 sequence: CASSFHTDTQYF. CDR3 nucleotides: TGTGCCAGCAGCTTTCACACAGATACGCAGTATTTT.

The J gene is TRBJ2-2, the V gene TRBV7-9, with 10 bases fitting TRBD1. Trimming removed 3 bases from V and 5 bases from J; junction bases left unmatched: 6. The CDR3 length is 16 residues. CDR1 and CDR2 (germline): SEHNR, FQNEAQ (reference sequence). CDR3 coding DNA: TGTGCCAGCAGCTTCTCCCGGGACAGGGGAACCGGGGAGCTGTTTTTT. It codes for CASSFSRDRGTGELFF.

The rearrangement joins TRBV5-5 to TRBJ1-4, with TRBD1 matching 10 bases. Trimming removed 4 bases from V and 11 bases from J; junction bases left unmatched: 11. Germline values: CDR1 SGHKS, CDR2 YYEKEE (reference sequence). CDR3 length equals 15 residues. As DNA, the CDR3 is TGTGCCAGCAGCCACTACCGGGACAGGGGAGGGAAACTGTTTTTT. This encodes CASSHYRDRGGKLFF.

This clone showed up just a few times. This sequence joins TRBV18 and TRBJ1-1; TRBD1 agrees at 8 bases. J lost 7 bases, V lost 0 bases, and 7 bases had no gene match. The CDR3 has 15 amino acids. The V gene's germline CDR1 is KGHSH and CDR2 LQKENI. The CDR3 region is CASSPPGQVLGEAFF. The CDR3, as DNA: TGTGCCAGCTCACCACCGGGACAGGTCTTGGGTGAAGCTTTCTTT.

This chain joins TRBV5-4 and TRBJ2-3; 7 bases map to TRBD2. Germline trimming cut 5 bases from V and 1 base from J; bases unmatched to any gene: 7. The V gene's germline CDR1 is SGHNT and CDR2 YYREEE (reference sequence). This CDR3 is built from 15 residues. This CDR3 is CASSRSGAGTDTQYF. CDR3 nucleotides: TGTGCCAGCAGTCGGAGCGGGGCCGGCACAGATACGCAGTATTTT.

The chain uses TRBV7-7 and TRBJ1-2; D is unclear. The V gene's germline CDR1 is SSHAT and CDR2 FNYEAQ (reference sequence). Trimming took 5 bases from V and 4 from J, leaving 11 bases between them. This CDR3 is built from 13 residues. The CDR3 protein is CASSPLGVYGYTF. The DNA for the CDR3 is TGTGCCAGCAGCCCGCTCGGGGTCTATGGCTACACCTTC.

The genes are TRBV7-9 and TRBJ1-3, with TRBD1 as a possible D gene (5 bases). The CDR3 covers 15 residues. Between the trimmed V and J ends, which lost 5 bases and 4 bases, there was a span of 15 bases. The germline CDR1 and CDR2 sequences are SEHNR and FQNEAQ (reference sequence). The CDR3 bases are TGTGCCAGCAGCAACCCAGGGAACATCGGAAACACCATATATTTT. This sequence encodes CASSNPGNIGNTIYF.

The chain links TRBV19 to TRBJ1-2, with 7 bases that match TRBD1. The germline V gene has CDR1 LNHDA and CDR2 SQIVND (reference sequence). This CDR3 has 17 residues. With V trimmed by 0 bases and J by 4 bases, 11 bases remained unmatched. The CDR3 nucleotides read TGTGCCAGTAGTATAGATGTTACCGGGACAGTCGTCTATGGCTACACCTTC. Encoded protein: CASSIDVTGTVVYGYTF.

The V call is TRBV5-1, the J call TRBJ2-7; D may be TRBD1 (6 bases). Germline V gives CDR1 SGHRS, CDR2 YFSETQ. The CDR3 extends over 13 amino acids. V lost 4 bases and J lost 3, with 11 bases in between. This CDR3 reads CASSPTGFYEQYF. The CDR3 region has the DNA TGCGCCAGCAGCCCGACAGGATTCTACGAGCAGTACTTC.

This sequence joins TRBV6-5 and TRBJ2-7; D remains ambiguous. The CDR3 has 12 residues. Trimming cost V 11 bases and J 0 bases, with 11 bases left between them. The germline V gene has CDR1 MNHEY and CDR2 SVGAGI. The CDR3 sequence: CAVYQFSYEQYF. CDR3 DNA sequence: TGTGCCGTTTACCAATTCTCCTACGAGCAGTACTTC.

The chain is built from TRBV5-6 and TRBJ1-1; 9 bases line up with TRBD1. V lost 4 bases and J lost 9; bases outside the gene matches: 13. This CDR3 comprises 15 residues. The germline V gene has CDR1 SGHDT and CDR2 YYEEEE. The CDR3 DNA is TGTGCCAGCAGCACGGAACAGGGGGCGCGGGTTCAAGCTTTCTTT. It codes for CASSTEQGARVQAFF.

The chain is built from TRBV14 and TRBJ2-7; possible D gene TRBD1, 6 bases. This CDR3 is 13 amino acids long. V dropped 5 bases and J dropped 4 bases, with 12 bases sitting between them. Germline V gene sequence: CDR1 SGHDN, CDR2 FVKESK. CDR3 nucleotides: TGTGCCAGCAGCGATTTCAGGGGTTACGAGCAGTACTTC. It codes for CASSDFRGYEQYF.